These 19 T cell receptor beta chains were all obtained from the same sample, sequenced in a study of blood T cell repertoires in COVID-19. Clones were read by immunoSEQ multiplex PCR, and TCRdb kept only the in-frame ones, dropping some. The sample has 250,000 to 400,000 clones, approximately 87% seen once. Sequencing used peripheral blood. The receptors were gathered from a woman younger than 45 with COVID-19, enrolled during active disease.

V and J are TRBV15 and TRBJ1-5; D is perhaps TRBD1 (6 bases). The V gene's germline CDR1 is LNHNV and CDR2 YYDKDF (reference sequence). The germline V and J ends were trimmed by 8 bases and 0 bases, with 17 bases remaining between them. The CDR3 is 16 amino acids. Here the CDR3 reads CATDGGGGYSNQPQHF. In nucleotides, the CDR3 is TGTGCCACCGACGGGGGAGGGGGGTATAGCAATCAGCCCCAGCATTTT.

This clone was seen a few times. The J gene is TRBJ2-1, the V gene TRBV5-1; the D is unclear. The germline CDR1 and CDR2 sequences are SGHRS and YFSETQ. This CDR3 comprises 14 residues. Trimming shortened V by 0 bases and J by 8 bases, and 12 bases separated the two germline ends. CDR3: CASSLVGTLDEQFF. The CDR3 bases are TGCGCCAGCAGCTTGGTCGGTACTCTCGATGAGCAGTTCTTC. The full variable domain, completed using reference TRBV5-1 and TRBJ2-1, is KAGVTQTPRYLIKTRGQQVTLSCSPISGHRSVSWYQQTPGQGLQFLFEYFSETQRNKGNFPGRFSGRQFSNSRSEMNVSTLELGDSALYLCASSLVGTLDEQFFGPGTRLTVL.

The V call is TRBV28, the J call TRBJ1-1, with unresolved D. The CDR3 is made up of 14 amino acids. With 4 bases removed from V and 1 base from J, the gap between germline ends came to 10 bases. CDR1 and CDR2 from the germline V gene are MDHEN and SYDVKM. CDR3 in DNA: TGTGCCAGCAGTTCCGTAGATAGGAACACTGAAGCTTTCTTT. Amino acids: CASSSVDRNTEAFF.

The genes are TRBV3-1 (or the pseudogene TRBV3-2) and TRBJ2-5; 11 bases agree with TRBD2. The CDR3 sequence is 17 residues long. The V and J ends lost 4 bases and 0 bases, in that order; junction bases with no gene match: 7. Germline CDR1 and CDR2: LGHDT and YNNKEL (reference sequence). The chain's CDR3 is CASSPRLAGYDQETQYF. The CDR3 nucleotides are TGTGCCAGCAGCCCGCGACTAGCGGGATATGACCAAGAGACCCAGTACTTC.

The CDR3 sequence: CASSLVGDYGTDTQYF. CDR3 DNA: TGTGCCAGCAGTTTAGTGGGAGACTACGGGACAGATACGCAGTATTTT. The J gene is TRBJ2-3, the V gene TRBV28; maybe TRBD2 (5 bases). Germline assignment: CDR1 MDHEN and CDR2 SYDVKM. V shed 2 bases and J shed 3 bases, with 15 bases lying between them. The CDR3 is 16 amino acids.

This chain links TRBV6-1 with TRBJ1-2, with 11 positions matching TRBD1. Germline V CDR1 and CDR2: MNHNS, SASEGT. J lost 4 bases, V lost 6 bases, and 10 bases had no gene match. This CDR3 comprises 16 residues. The CDR3 bases are TGTGCCAGCAGGGAAACCGGGACAGGGGGGACCTATGGCTACACCTTC. This encodes CASRETGTGGTYGYTF.

This clone turned up a few times. The chain links TRBV30 to TRBJ2-4, with TRBD2 matching over 12 bases. Germline-derived CDR1 and CDR2 are GTSNPN and SVGIG (reference sequence). With 3 bases clipped from V and 8 bases from J, the junction kept 14 bases outside the gene matches. The CDR3 sequence is 17 residues long. CDR3 residues: CAWRDLMLAGGQDIQYF. The CDR3 coding sequence is TGTGCCTGGAGGGACCTCATGCTAGCGGGAGGGCAGGACATTCAGTACTTC.

V gene TRBV21-1 combines with J gene TRBJ2-7; the D segment call TRBD1 is taken from the table without a DNA check. TRBV21-1 is deemed a pseudogene. The CDR3 sequence is 16 residues long. CDR3 in DNA: TGTGCCAGCAGCAAACTTGAGACAGGGGGCATCTACGAGCAGTACTTC. The encoded protein is CASSKLETGGIYEQYF.

This clone was counted once. The V gene is TRBV11-2, the J gene TRBJ1-4; D gene unclear. The ends were cut back, 3 bases at V and 4 bases at J, with 9 bases in the middle. Looked up from germline, CDR1 is SGHAT and CDR2 is FQNNGV. The CDR3 has 14 amino acids. The CDR3 reads CASSFSLINEKLFF. DNA of the CDR3: TGTGCCAGCAGCTTTAGTCTGATTAATGAAAAACTGTTTTTT.

The CDR3 coding sequence is TGTGCCAGCAGCTTGGGCCAGGGGGATGAAAAACTGTTTTTT. It yields the protein CASSLGQGDEKLFF. The V and J genes are TRBV5-8 and TRBJ1-4, with 7 bases matching TRBD1. Germline V gene lookup returns CDR1 SGHTS and CDR2 YDEGEE. The V segment lost 0 bases and the J segment 6 bases; nucleotides outside the gene matches: 2. This CDR3 has 14 residues.

The chain combines TRBV29-1 with TRBJ2-7; TRBD2 matches at 10 bases. With V trimmed by 1 base and J by 3 bases, 3 bases remained unmatched. The CDR3 consists of 14 residues. Looked up from germline, CDR1 is SQVTM and CDR2 is ANQGSEA. The CDR3 DNA reads as TGCAGCGTTGAAGGGCTAGCGGGAGACTACGAGCAGTACTTC. Translation: CSVEGLAGDYEQYF.

This clone has a handful of counts. J is TRBJ1-5 and V is TRBV5-4, with D unclear. Germline V lookup: CDR1 SGHNT, CDR2 YYREEE (reference sequence). Trimming left V 0 bases short and J 0 bases short, with 19 bases between. CDR3 size: 19 residues. The CDR3 nucleotides are TGTGCCAGCAGCTTGGGGCTGCGCTACAGAGTCTATAGCAATCAGCCCCAGCATTTT. Its translation: CASSLGLRYRVYSNQPQHF.

This chain uses TRBV2 with TRBJ2-1; 7 bases are shared with TRBD2. After removal of 6 bases from V and 11 bases from J, the junction contained 16 bases not matched to a gene. CDR1 is SNHLY and CDR2 is FYNNEI in the germline V gene. The CDR3 contains 15 residues. The CDR3: CASRREGGIATKQFF. CDR3 bases: TGTGCCAGCAGAAGGGAGGGAGGGATAGCCACAAAGCAGTTCTTC.

This rearrangement joins TRBV3-1 (or the pseudogene TRBV3-2) to TRBJ1-2; D remains ambiguous. V was shortened by 3 bases and J by 4 bases, with 21 bases between the two germline ends. Per germline, CDR1 LGHDT and CDR2 YNNKEL (reference sequence). This CDR3 contains 17 residues. The CDR3 is CASSHRDLGRHTYGYTF. DNA of the CDR3: TGTGCCAGCAGCCACCGAGACCTGGGCAGACATACCTATGGCTACACCTTC.

The rearrangement uses TRBV2 and TRBJ2-5; 7 nucleotides line up with TRBD2. V lost 2 bases to trimming and J lost 4 bases; unmatched junction nucleotides: 7. Germline CDR1 SNHLY, CDR2 FYNNEI. The CDR3 covers 15 residues. The CDR3 region has the DNA TGTGCCAGCAGTGAAAAGGCTAGCGGACGAGAGACCCAGTACTTC. It encodes CASSEKASGRETQYF.

The chain employs TRBV28 and TRBJ1-4, with 7 bases identical to TRBD1. The ends lost 1 base at V and 7 bases at J; junction bases unmatched: 6. Germline lookup yields CDR1 MDHEN and CDR2 SYDVKM. CDR3 length: 15 residues. CDR3: CASSLYRGPGEKLFF. The CDR3 coding sequence is TGTGCCAGCAGTTTATACAGGGGCCCGGGTGAAAAACTGTTTTTT.

This CDR3 is CASMQREESEQFF. The CDR3 region has the DNA TGCGCCAGCATGCAGCGGGAGGAAAGTGAGCAGTTCTTC. This chain connects TRBV10-2 to TRBJ2-1, with 9 nucleotides matching TRBD2. The CDR3 spans 13 residues. V was clipped by 7 bases and J by 9 bases; unmatched bases: 7. Germline CDR1 WSHSY, CDR2 SAAADI.

The chain has TRBV6-2 or TRBV6-3 and TRBJ1-1; the match to TRBD1 covers 7 bases. Germline loops: CDR1 MNHEY, CDR2 SVGEGT. Trimming took 0 bases from V and 3 from J; bases not matched to a gene: 13. The CDR3 loop spans 18 amino acids. CDR3 loop: CASSYSPGTASVHTEAFF. Written as DNA, the CDR3 is TGTGCCAGCAGTTACTCCCCCGGGACAGCTAGTGTTCACACTGAAGCTTTCTTT.

CDR3 DNA sequence: TGTGCCTGGAGTGCACAGGGGATCTCTGGAAACACCATATATTTT. Its protein product is CAWSAQGISGNTIYF. This chain joins TRBV30 and TRBJ1-3, with 7 bases matching TRBD1. This CDR3 spans 15 amino acids. After removal of 1 base from V and 0 bases from J, the junction contained 3 bases not matched to a gene. Per germline, CDR1 GTSNPN and CDR2 SVGIG (reference sequence).